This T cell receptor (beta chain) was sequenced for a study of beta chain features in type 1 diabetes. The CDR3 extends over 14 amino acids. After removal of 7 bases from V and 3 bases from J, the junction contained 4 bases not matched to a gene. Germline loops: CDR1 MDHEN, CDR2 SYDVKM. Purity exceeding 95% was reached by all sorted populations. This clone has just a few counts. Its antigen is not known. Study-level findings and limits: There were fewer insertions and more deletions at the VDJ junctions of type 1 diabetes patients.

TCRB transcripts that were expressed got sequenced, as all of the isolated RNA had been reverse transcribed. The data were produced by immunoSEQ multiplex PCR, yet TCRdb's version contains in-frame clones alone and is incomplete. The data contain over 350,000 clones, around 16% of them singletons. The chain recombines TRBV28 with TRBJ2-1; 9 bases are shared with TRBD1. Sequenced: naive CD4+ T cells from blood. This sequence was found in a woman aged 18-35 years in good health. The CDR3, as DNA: TGTGCCAGCAATTCGGGACAGGGCTACAATGAGCAGTTCTTC. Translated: CASNSGQGYNEQFF. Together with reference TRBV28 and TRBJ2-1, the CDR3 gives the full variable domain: DVKVTQSSRYLVKRTGEKVFLECVQDMDHENMFWYRQDPGLGLRLIYFSYDVKMKEKGDIPEGYSVSREKKERFSLILESASTNQTSMYLCASNSGQGYNEQFFGPGTRLTVL.